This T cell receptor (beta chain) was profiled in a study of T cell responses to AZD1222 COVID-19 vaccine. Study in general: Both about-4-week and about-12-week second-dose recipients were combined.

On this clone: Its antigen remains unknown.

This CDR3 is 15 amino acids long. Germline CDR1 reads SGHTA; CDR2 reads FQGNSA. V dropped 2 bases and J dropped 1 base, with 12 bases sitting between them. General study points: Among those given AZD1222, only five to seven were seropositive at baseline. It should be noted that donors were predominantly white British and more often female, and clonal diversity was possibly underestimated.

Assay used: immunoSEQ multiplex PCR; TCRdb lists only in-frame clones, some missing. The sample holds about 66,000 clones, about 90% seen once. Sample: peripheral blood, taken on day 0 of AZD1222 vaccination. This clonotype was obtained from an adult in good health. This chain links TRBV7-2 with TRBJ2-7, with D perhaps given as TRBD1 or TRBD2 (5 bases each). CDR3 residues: CASSLRQGPSYEQYF. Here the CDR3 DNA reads TGTGCCAGCAGCTTAAGGCAGGGACCATCCTACGAGCAGTACTTC.